This TCR beta chain was found in a study of PD-1 and CTLA-4 blockade in melanoma. In germline, CDR1 is LNHDA, CDR2 SQIVND (reference sequence). CDR3 size: 14 residues. V was shortened by 3 bases and J by 4 bases, with 13 bases between the two germline ends. The repertoire was sequenced with immunoSEQ multiplex PCR; TCRdb's copy has only in-frame clones and lacks some. The sample holds 15,000 to 20,000 clones, roughly two thirds seen once. This TCR was recovered from a human donor with melanoma. Sequencing used CD8+ T cells from peripheral blood, obtained before anti-PD-1 treatment. The chain uses TRBV19 and TRBJ2-7; D perhaps matches TRBD1 (5 bases). CDR3 in DNA: TGTGCCAGTAGTATGGCGCCAGGGAAATACGAGCAGTACTTC. This sequence encodes CASSMAPGKYEQYF.